This paragraph covers one T cell receptor beta chain sequence. Its target is unknown. The data are from a study of shared clonotypes between healthy human individuals. Study-level findings and limits: Since donors were few, the genetic and exposure-history diversity represented was limited.

Profiled with immunoSEQ multiplex PCR; TCRdb holds only in-frame clones, not every one. This sample yields more than 2 million clones, of which less than 95% are seen a single time; 0.9% to 1.3% belongs to the top ten. The CDR3 loop spans 14 amino acids. With V trimmed by 5 bases and J by 3 bases, 6 bases remained unmatched. Germline V gene lookup returns CDR1 MNHEY and CDR2 SVGAGI. The naive CD8 subset, CD45RO-negative cells positively selected for CCR7, excluded terminally differentiated effector memory CD45RA+ cells. Donors, without exception, were Caucasian adults residing in Nashville, Tennessee.

Material for sequencing was naive CD8+ T cells sorted from blood. The chain carries TRBV6-5 and TRBJ2-5, with 7 nucleotides matching TRBD1. This receptor was obtained from a man between 18 and 29 years old in good health. CDR3 nucleotide sequence: TGTGCCAGCAGTACCGGGACAGCAAAAGAGACCCAGTACTTC. This translates into CASSTGTAKETQYF.